This T cell receptor beta chain derives from a study of T cells in narcolepsy. The germline gives CDR1 SGHRS, CDR2 YFSETQ. The V gene end was trimmed by 4 bases and the J gene end by 4 bases; junction bases not matched to a gene: 7. The CDR3 contains 14 residues. Assay: immunoSEQ multiplex PCR; the TCRdb copy retains only in-frame clones and omits some. The sample records fewer than 35,000 clones, around 75% being singletons. The chain joins TRBV5-1 to TRBJ2-5, with 7 positions matching TRBD1. Sequenced material: CD45RA- memory CD4+ T cells from PBMCs. The receptor comes from a human donor with narcolepsy. CDR3 region: CASSLTGIGETQYF. Here the CDR3 DNA reads TGCGCCAGCAGCCTGACAGGGATTGGAGAGACCCAGTACTTC.